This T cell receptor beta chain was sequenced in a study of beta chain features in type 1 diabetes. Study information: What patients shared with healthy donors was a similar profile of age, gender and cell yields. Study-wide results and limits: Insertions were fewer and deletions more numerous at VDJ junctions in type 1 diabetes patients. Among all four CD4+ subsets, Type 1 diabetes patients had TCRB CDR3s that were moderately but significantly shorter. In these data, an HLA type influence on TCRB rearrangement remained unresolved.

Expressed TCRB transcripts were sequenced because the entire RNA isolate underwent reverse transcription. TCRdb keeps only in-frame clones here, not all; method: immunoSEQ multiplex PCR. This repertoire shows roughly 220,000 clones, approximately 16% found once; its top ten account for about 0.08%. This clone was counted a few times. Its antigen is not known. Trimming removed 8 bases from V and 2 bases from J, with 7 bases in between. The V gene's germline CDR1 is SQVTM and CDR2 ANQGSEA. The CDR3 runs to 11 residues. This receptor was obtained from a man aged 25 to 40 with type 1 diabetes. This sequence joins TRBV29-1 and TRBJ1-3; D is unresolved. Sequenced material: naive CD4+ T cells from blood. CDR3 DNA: TGCAGCTCCAAGACTGGAAACACCATATATTTT. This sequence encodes CSSKTGNTIYF.